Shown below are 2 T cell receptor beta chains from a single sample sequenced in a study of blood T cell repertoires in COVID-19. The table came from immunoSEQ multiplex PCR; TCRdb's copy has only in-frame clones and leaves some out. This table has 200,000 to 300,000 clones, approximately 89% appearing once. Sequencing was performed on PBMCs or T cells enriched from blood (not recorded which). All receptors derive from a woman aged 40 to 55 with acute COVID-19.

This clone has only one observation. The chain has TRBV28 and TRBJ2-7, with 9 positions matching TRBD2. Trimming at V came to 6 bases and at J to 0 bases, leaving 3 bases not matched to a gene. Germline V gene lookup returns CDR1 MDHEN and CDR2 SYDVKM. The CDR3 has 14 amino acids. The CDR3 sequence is CASRDSGSSYEQYF. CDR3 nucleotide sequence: TGTGCCAGCAGGGATAGCGGGAGCTCCTACGAGCAGTACTTC.

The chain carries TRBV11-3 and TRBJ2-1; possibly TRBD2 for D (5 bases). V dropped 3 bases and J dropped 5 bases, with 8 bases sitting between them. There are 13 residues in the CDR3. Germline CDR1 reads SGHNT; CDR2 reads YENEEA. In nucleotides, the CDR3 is TGTGCCAGCAGCTTGTCTAGCAACAATGAGCAGTTCTTC. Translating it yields CASSLSSNNEQFF.